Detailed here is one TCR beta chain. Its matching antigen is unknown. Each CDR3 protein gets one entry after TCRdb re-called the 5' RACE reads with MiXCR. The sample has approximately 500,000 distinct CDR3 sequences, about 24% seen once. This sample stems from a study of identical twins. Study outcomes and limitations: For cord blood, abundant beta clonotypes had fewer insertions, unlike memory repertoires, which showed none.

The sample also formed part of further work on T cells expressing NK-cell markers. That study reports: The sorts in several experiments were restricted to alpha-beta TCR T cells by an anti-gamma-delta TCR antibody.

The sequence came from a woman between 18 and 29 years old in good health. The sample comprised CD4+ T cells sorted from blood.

For the CDR3, the DNA is TGTGCCAGCAGCGTAGTTACCGCCCCTGGGGCCAACGTCCTGACTTTC. This codes for CASSVVTAPGANVLTF. The chain employs TRBV9 and TRBJ2-6; D uncertain. There are 16 residues in the CDR3. The V gene lost 0 bases and the J gene lost 2 bases, with 9 bases spanning the gap. Germline V lookup: CDR1 SGDLS, CDR2 YYNGEE.